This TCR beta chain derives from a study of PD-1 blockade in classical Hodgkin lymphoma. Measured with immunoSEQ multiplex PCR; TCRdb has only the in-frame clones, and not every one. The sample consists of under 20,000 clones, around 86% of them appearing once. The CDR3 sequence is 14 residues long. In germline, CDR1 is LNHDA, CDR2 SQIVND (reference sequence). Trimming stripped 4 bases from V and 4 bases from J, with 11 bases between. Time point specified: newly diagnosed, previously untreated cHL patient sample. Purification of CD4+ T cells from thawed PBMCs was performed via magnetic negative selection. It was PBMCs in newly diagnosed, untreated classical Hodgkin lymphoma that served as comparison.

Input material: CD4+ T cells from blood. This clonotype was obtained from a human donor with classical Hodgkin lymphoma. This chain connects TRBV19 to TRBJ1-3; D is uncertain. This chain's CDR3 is CASSTAGSGNTIYF. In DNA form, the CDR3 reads TGTGCCAGTAGTACGGCAGGATCGGGAAACACCATATATTTT.